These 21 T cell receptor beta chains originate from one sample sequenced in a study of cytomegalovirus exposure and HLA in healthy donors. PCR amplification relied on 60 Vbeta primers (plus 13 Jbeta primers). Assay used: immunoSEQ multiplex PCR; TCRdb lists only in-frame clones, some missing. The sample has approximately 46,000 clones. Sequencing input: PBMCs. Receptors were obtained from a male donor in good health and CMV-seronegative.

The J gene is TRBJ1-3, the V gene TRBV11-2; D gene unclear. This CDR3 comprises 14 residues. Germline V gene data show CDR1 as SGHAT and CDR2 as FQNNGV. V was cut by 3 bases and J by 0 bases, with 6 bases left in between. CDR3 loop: CASSFVLSGNTIYF. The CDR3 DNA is TGTGCCAGCAGCTTCGTCCTCTCTGGAAACACCATATATTTT.

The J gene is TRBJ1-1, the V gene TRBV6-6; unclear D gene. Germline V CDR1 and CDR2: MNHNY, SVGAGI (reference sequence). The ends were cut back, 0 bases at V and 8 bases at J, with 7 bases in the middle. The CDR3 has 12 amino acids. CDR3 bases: TGTGCCAGCAGTTACTCGAGGGAGGAAGCTTTCTTT. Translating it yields CASSYSREEAFF.

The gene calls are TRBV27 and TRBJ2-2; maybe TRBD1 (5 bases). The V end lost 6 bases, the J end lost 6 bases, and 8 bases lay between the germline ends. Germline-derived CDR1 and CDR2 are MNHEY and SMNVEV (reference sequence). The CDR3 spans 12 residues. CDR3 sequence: CASRQGPGELFF. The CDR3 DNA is TGTGCCAGCAGGCAGGGCCCCGGGGAGCTGTTTTTT.

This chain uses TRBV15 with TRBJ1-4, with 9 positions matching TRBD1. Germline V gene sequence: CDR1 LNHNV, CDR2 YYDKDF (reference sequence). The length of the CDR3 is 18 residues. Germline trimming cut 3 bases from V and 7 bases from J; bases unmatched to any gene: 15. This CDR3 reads CATSSEWPLTGGFEKLFF. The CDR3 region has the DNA TGTGCCACCAGCAGCGAGTGGCCTTTAACAGGGGGCTTTGAAAAACTGTTTTTT.

This CDR3 is CASSLGDRFSYEQYF. In nucleotides, the CDR3 is TGCGCCAGCAGCTTGGGCGACAGGTTCTCCTACGAGCAGTACTTC. This chain links TRBV5-1 with TRBJ2-7, with TRBD1 as a possible D gene (6 bases). The V gene lost 0 bases and the J gene lost 0 bases, with 10 bases spanning the gap. The germline gives CDR1 SGHRS, CDR2 YFSETQ. CDR3 length: 15 amino acids.

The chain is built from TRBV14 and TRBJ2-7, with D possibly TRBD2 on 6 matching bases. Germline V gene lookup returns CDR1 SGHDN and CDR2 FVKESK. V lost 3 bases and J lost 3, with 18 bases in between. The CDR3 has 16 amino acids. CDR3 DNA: TGTGCCAGCAGCCAGACCCCGGGGCGGGACCTCTACGAGCAGTACTTC. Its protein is CASSQTPGRDLYEQYF.

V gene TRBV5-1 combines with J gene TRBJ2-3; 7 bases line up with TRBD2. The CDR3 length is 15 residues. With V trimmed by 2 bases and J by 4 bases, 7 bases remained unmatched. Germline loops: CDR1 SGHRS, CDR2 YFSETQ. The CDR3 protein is CASSLGLVSADTQYF. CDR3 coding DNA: TGCGCCAGCAGCTTAGGACTAGTCTCAGCAGATACGCAGTATTTT.

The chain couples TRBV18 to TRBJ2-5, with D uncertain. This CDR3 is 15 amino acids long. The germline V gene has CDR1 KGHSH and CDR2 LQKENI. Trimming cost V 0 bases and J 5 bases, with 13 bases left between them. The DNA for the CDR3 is TGTGCCAGCTCACCACCGGATTGGGCCCCCGAGACCCAGTACTTC. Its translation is CASSPPDWAPETQYF.

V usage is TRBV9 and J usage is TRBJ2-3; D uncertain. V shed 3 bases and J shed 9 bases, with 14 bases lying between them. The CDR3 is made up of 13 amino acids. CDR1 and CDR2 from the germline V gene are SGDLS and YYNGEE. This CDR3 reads CASSEPSPGTQYF. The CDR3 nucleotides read TGTGCCAGCAGCGAGCCTTCCCCAGGAACGCAGTATTTT.

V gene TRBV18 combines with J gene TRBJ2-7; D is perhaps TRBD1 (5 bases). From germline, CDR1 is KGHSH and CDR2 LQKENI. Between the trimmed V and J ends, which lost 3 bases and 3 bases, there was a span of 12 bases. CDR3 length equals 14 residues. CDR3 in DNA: TGTGCCAGCTCACCGTCTGGCAGGGTCTACGAGCAGTACTTC. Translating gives CASSPSGRVYEQYF.

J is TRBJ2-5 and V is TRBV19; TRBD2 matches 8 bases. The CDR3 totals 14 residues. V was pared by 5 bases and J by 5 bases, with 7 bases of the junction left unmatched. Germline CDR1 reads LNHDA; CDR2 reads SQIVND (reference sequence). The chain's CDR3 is CASSAGTSKETQYF. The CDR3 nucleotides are TGTGCCAGTAGTGCCGGGACTAGTAAGGAGACCCAGTACTTC.

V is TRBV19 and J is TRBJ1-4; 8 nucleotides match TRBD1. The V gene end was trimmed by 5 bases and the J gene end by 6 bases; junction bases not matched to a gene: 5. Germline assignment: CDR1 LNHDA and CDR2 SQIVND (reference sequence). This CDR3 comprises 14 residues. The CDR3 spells CASSPRGLDEKLFF. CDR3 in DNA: TGTGCCAGTAGTCCCAGGGGGCTGGATGAAAAACTGTTTTTT.

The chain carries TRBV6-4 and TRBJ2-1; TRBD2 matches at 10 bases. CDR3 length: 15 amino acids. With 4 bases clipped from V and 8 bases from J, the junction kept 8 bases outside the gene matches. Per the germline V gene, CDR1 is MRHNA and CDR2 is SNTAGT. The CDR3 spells CASSVGQGTSDEQFF. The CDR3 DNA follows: TGTGCCAGCAGTGTGGGGCAGGGGACTAGCGATGAGCAGTTCTTC.

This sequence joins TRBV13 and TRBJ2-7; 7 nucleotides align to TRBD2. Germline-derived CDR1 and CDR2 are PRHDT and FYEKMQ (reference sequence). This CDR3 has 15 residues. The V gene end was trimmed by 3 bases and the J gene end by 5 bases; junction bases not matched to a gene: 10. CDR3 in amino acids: CASSFLADASDEQYF. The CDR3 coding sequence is TGTGCCAGCAGCTTCCTAGCGGACGCAAGCGACGAGCAGTACTTC.

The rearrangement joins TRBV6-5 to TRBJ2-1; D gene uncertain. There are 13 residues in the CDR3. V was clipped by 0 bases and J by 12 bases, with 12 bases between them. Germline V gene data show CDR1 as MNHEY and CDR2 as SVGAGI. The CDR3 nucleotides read TGTGCCAGCAGTTACTCCCAGGAAACTGGGCAGTTCTTC. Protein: CASSYSQETGQFF.

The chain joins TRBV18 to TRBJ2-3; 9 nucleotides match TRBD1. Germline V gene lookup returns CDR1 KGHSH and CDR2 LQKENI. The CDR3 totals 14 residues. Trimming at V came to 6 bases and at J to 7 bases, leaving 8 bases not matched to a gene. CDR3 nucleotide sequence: TGTGCCAGCTCGCCCGGGACAGGGACGTATACGCAGTATTTT. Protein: CASSPGTGTYTQYF.

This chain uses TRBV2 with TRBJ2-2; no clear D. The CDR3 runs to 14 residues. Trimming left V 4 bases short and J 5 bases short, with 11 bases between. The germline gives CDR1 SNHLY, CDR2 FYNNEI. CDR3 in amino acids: CASSVRNPTGELFF. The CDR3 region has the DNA TGTGCCAGCAGTGTGAGGAATCCGACCGGGGAGCTGTTTTTT.

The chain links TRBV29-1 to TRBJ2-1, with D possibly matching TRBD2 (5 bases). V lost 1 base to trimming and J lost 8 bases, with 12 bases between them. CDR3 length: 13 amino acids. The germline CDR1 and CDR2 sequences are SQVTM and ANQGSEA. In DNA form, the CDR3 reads TGCAGCGTTGAAGGAACTGGCGGGCATGAGCAGTTCTTC. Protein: CSVEGTGGHEQFF.

The CDR3 DNA reads TGCGCCAGCAGTGAGCTCTCCTCTCAGTTCTTC. Amino acids: CASSELSSQFF. The rearrangement joins TRBV10-1 to TRBJ2-1, with D unresolved. Germline assignment: CDR1 WNHNN and CDR2 SYGVQD (reference sequence). Trimming shortened V by 2 bases and J by 13 bases, and 9 bases separated the two germline ends. The CDR3 loop spans 11 amino acids.

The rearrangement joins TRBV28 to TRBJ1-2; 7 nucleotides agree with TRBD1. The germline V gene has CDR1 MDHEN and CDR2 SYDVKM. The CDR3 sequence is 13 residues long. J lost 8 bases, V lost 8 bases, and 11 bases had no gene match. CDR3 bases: TGTGCCAGCCAAGGACAGGTAGTGCTCGGCTACACCTTC. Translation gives CASQGQVVLGYTF.

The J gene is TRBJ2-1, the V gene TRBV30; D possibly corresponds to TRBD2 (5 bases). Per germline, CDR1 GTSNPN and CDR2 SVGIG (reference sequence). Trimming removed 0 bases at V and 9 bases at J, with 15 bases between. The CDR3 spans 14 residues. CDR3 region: CAWSVVSSLVEQFF. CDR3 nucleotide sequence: TGTGCCTGGAGTGTAGTTTCTAGCCTCGTTGAGCAGTTCTTC. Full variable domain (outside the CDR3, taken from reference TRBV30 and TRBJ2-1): SQTIHQWPATLVQPVGSPLSLECTVEGTSNPNLYWYRQAAGRGLQLLFYSVGIGQISSEVPQNLSASRPQDRQFILSSKKLLLSDSGFYLCAWSVVSSLVEQFFGPGTRLTVL.